The following is a T cell receptor (beta chain) sequence with its context. The record originates from a study of blood T cells in healthy people across ages. Peripheral blood samples of 9 to 10 milliliters were drawn from each donor. Germline loops: CDR1 DFQATT, CDR2 SNEGSKA (reference sequence). This CDR3 contains 16 residues. V lost 6 bases and J lost 8; bases outside the gene matches: 17. The second PCR ran about 6 to 11 cycles with a sample-barcoded 5' primer and J-beta primers. MiXCR, applied by TCRdb to the 5' RACE reads, yields one record per CDR3 protein. The table shows more than 750,000 distinct CDR3 sequences, with roughly 28% occurring only once. These data were also filed under a second study, of T cells of mothers and their children. That publication notes: The sample comes from nine or ten healthy Caucasian donors: mothers and children. The second PCR used the M1S primer, and this primer added sample barcodes and 2-4 random nucleotides. Versus unrelated pairs, overlap was slightly higher in related mother-child pairs, without reaching significance.

The sequencing input was blood. The rearrangement uses TRBV20-1 and TRBJ1-2, with 11 bases lining up with TRBD1. The source of this sequence is a woman in her 40s in good health. CDR3 loop: CSALSGQGESVGGYTF. The CDR3 nucleotides are TGCAGTGCCTTGTCGGGACAGGGGGAGAGCGTGGGCGGCTACACCTTC.